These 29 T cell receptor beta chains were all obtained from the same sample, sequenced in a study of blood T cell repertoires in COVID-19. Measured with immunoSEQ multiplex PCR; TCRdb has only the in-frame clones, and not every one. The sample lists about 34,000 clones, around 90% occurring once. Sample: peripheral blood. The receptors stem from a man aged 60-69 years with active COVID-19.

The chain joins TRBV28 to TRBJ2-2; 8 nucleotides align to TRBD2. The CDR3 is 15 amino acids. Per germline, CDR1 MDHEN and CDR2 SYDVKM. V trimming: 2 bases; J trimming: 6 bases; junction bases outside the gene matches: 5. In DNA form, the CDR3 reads TGTGCCAGCAGTTTAATAGGACTAGCCTCCGGGGAGCTGTTTTTT. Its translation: CASSLIGLASGELFF.

The chain's CDR3 is CASSIEAQGAGDTEAFF. In DNA form, the CDR3 reads TGTGCCAGTAGTATAGAGGCGCAGGGGGCGGGCGACACTGAAGCTTTCTTT. This chain connects TRBV19 to TRBJ1-1; 8 bases line up with TRBD1. The CDR3 extends over 17 amino acids. V was clipped by 0 bases and J by 3 bases; unmatched bases: 9. Germline V gene data show CDR1 as LNHDA and CDR2 as SQIVND (reference sequence).

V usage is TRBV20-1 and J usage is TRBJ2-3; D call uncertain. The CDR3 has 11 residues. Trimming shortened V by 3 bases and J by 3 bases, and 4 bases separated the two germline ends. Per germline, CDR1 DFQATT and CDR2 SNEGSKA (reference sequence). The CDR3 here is CSASRTDTQYF. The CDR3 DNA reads TGCAGTGCTAGTCGTACAGATACGCAGTATTTT.

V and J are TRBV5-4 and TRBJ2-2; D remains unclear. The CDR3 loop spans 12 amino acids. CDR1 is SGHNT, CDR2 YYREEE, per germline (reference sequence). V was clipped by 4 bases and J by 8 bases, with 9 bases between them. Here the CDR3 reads CASSTLVGELFF. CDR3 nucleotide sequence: TGTGCCAGCAGCACCCTAGTGGGGGAGCTGTTTTTT.

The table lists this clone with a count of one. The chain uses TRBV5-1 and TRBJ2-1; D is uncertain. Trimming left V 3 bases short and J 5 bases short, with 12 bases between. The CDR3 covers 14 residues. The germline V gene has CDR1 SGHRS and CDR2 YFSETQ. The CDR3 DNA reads TGCGCCAGCAGCTACTCCGCCGGTAACAATGAGCAGTTCTTC. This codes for CASSYSAGNNEQFF.

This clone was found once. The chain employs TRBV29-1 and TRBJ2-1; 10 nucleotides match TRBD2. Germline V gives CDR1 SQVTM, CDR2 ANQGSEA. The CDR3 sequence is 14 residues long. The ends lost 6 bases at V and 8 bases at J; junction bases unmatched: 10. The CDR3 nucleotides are TGCAGCGTGACCCTTAGCGGGAGGATCCATGAGCAGTTCTTC. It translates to CSVTLSGRIHEQFF.

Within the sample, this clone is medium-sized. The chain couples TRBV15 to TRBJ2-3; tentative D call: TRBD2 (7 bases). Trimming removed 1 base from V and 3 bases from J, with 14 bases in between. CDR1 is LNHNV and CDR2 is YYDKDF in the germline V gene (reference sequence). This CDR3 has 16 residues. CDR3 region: CATSRGGRGATDTQYF. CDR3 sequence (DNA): TGTGCCACCAGCAGAGGGGGCCGGGGGGCGACAGATACGCAGTATTTT.

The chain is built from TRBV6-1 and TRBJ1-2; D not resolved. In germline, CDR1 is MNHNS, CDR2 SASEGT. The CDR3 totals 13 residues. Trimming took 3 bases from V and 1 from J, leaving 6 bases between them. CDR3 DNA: TGTGCCAGCAGTGAGAGTTTTAACTATGGCTACACCTTC. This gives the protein CASSESFNYGYTF.

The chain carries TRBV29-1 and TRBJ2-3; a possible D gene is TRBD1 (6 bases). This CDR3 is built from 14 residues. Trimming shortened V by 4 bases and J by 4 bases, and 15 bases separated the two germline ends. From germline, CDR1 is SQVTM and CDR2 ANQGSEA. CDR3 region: CSVAMVKGADTQYF. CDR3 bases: TGCAGCGTTGCGATGGTCAAGGGGGCAGATACGCAGTATTTT.

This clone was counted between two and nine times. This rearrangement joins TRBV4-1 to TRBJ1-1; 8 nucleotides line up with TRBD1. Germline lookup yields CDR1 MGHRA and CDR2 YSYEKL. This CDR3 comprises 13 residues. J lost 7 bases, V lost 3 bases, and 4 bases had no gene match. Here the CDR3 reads CASSQQGAGEAFF. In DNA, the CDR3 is TGCGCCAGCAGCCAGCAGGGGGCGGGTGAAGCTTTCTTT.

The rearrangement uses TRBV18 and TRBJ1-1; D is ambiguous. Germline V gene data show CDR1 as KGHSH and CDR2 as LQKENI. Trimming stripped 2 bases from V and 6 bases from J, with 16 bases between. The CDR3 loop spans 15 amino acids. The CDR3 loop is CASSPGSQRGAEAFF. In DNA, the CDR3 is TGTGCCAGCTCACCAGGGAGCCAACGCGGCGCTGAAGCTTTCTTT.

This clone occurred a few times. CDR3 sequence: CASSVGTSNNEQFF. CDR3 nucleotides: TGTGCCAGCAGCGTCGGGACTAGCAACAATGAGCAGTTCTTC. The V gene is TRBV6-5, the J gene TRBJ2-1; 9 nucleotides match TRBD2. The length of the CDR3 is 14 residues. Per germline, CDR1 MNHEY and CDR2 SVGAGI. After removal of 6 bases from V and 5 bases from J, the junction contained 5 bases not matched to a gene.

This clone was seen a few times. The CDR3 loop is CASRDLANYEQYF. For the CDR3, the DNA is TGTGCCAGCAGAGACCTAGCCAACTACGAGCAGTACTTC. The rearrangement links TRBV2 to TRBJ2-7; a weak D match, TRBD2 (5 bases). Germline V gene data show CDR1 as SNHLY and CDR2 as FYNNEI. The CDR3 is made up of 13 amino acids. The V end lost 6 bases, the J end lost 3 bases, and 12 bases lay between the germline ends.

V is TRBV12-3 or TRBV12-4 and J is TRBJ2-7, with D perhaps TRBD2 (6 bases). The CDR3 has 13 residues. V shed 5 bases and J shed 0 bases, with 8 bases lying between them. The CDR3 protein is CASSLTSSYEQYF. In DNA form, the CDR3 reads TGTGCCAGCAGTCTGACTAGCTCCTACGAGCAGTACTTC.

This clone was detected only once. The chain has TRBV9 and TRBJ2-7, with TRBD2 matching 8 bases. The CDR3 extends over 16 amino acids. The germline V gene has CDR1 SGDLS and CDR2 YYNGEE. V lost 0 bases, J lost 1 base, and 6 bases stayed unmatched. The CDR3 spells CASSVGGERESYEQYF. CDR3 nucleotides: TGTGCCAGCAGCGTAGGAGGGGAGCGGGAGTCCTACGAGCAGTACTTC.

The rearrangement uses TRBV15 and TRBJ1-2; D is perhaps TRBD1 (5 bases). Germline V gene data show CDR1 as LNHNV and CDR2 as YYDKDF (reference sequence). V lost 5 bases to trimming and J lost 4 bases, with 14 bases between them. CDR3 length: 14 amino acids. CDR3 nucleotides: TGTGCCACCAGCCCACCGGGGGGACGCTATGGCTACACCTTC. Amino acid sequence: CATSPPGGRYGYTF.

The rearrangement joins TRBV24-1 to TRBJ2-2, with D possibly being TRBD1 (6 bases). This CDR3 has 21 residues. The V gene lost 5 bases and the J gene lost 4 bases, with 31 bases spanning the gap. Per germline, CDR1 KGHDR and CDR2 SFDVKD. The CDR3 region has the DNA TGTGCCACCAGTGCCCGCCCATCCCCCGGGGAGACAGGTTTGAGCACCGGGGAGCTGTTTTTT. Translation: CATSARPSPGETGLSTGELFF.

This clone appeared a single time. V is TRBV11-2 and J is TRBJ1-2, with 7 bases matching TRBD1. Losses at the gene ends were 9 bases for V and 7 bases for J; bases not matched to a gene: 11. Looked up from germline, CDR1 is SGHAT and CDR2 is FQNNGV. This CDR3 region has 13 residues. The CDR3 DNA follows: TGTGCCAGTGTGGGACAGTGGGGAGGTGGCTACACCTTC. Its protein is CASVGQWGGGYTF.

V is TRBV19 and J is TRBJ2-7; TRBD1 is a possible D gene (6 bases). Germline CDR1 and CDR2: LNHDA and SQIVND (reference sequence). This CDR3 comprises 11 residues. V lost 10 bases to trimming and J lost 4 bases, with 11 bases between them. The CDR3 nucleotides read TGTGCCATTTCGACAGGATACGAGCAGTACTTC. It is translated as CAISTGYEQYF. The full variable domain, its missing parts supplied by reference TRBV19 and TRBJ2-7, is DGGITQSPKYLFRKEGQNVTLSCEQNLNHDAMYWYRQDPGQGLRLIYYSQIVNDFQKGDIAEGYSVSREKKESFPLTVTSAQKNPTAFYLCAISTGYEQYFGPGTRLTVT.

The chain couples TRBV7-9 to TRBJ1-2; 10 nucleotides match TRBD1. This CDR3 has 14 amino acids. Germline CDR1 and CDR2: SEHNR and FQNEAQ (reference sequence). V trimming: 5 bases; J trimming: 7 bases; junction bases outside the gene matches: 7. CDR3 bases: TGTGCCAGCAGCATTTTGACAGGGGGCGCTGGCTACACCTTC. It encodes CASSILTGGAGYTF.

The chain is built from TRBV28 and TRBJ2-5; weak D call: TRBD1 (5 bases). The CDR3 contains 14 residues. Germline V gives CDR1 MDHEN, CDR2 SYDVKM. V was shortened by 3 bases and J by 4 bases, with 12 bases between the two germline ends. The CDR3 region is CASSLPGWGETQYF. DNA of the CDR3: TGTGCCAGCAGTTTGCCAGGGTGGGGAGAGACCCAGTACTTC.

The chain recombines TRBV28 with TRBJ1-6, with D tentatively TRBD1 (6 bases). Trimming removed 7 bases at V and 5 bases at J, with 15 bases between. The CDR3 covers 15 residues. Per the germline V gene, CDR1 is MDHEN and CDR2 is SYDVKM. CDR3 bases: TGTGCCAGCAATGGGGGGGCGGGGAATAATTCACCCCTCCACTTT. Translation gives CASNGGAGNNSPLHF.

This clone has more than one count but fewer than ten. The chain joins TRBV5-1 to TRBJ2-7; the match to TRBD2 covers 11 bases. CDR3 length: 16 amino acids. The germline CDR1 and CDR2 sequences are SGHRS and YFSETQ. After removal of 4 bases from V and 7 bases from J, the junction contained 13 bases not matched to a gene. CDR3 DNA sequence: TGCGCCAGCAGCCGGACGTCACTAGCGGGAGCAGGAGAGCAGTACTTC. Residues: CASSRTSLAGAGEQYF.

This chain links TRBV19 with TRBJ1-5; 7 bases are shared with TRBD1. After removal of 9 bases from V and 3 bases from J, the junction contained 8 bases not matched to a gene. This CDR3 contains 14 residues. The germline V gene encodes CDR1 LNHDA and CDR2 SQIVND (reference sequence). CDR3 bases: TGTGCCAGCCATTTGACAGGGTACAATCAGCCCCAGCATTTT. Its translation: CASHLTGYNQPQHF.

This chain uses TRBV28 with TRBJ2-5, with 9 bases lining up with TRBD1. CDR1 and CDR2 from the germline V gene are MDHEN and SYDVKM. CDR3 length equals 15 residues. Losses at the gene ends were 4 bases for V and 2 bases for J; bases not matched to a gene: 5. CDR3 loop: CASSYGGQGQETQYF. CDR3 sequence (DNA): TGTGCCAGCAGTTACGGGGGACAGGGTCAAGAGACCCAGTACTTC.

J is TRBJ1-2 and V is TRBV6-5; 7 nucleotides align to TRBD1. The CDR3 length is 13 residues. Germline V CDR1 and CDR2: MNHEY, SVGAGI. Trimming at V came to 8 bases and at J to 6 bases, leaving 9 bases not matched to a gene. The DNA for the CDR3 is TGTGCCAGCGGGGCTGGCAGGGGGGATGGCTACACCTTC. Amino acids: CASGAGRGDGYTF.

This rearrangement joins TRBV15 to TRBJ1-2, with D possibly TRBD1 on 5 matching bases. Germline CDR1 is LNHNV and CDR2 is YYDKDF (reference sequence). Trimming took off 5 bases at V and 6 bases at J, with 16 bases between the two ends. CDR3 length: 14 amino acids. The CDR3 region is CATSLVTGFDGYTF. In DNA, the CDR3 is TGTGCCACCAGCCTGGTTACAGGTTTTGATGGCTACACCTTC. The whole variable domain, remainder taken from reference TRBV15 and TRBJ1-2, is DAMVIQNPRYQVTQFGKPVTLSCSQTLNHNVMYWYQQKSSQAPKLLFHYYDKDFNNEADTPDNFQSRRPNTSFCFLDIRSPGLGDTAMYLCATSLVTGFDGYTFGSGTRLTVV.

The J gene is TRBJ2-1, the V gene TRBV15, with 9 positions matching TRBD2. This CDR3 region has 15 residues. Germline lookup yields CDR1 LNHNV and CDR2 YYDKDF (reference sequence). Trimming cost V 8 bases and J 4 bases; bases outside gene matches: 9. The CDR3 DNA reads TGTGCCACCGGAATAGCGGGAGACCCTTACAATGAGCAGTTCTTC. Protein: CATGIAGDPYNEQFF. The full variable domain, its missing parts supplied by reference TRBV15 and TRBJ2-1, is DAMVIQNPRYQVTQFGKPVTLSCSQTLNHNVMYWYQQKSSQAPKLLFHYYDKDFNNEADTPDNFQSRRPNTSFCFLDIRSPGLGDTAMYLCATGIAGDPYNEQFFGPGTRLTVL.

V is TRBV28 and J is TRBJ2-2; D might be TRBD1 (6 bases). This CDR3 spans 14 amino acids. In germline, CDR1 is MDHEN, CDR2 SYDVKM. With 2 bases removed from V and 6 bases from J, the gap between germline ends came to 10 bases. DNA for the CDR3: TGTGCCAGCAGTTTACTAGCAGGGGCCGGGGAGCTGTTTTTT. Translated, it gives CASSLLAGAGELFF.